Each of the 2 T cell receptor beta chains below was sequenced from the same sample in a study of cytomegalovirus exposure and HLA in healthy donors (TCRdb year 2017). Library construction relied on the immunoSEQ multiplex PCR assay. For the multiplex PCR, a mixture combining 60 forward primers for TCR Vbeta segments and 13 reverse primers for TCR Jbeta segments was used. TCRdb re-hosts the immuneACCESS table, in-frame sequences only. Its copies lack some clones; in the studies checked, an unresolved V gene accounts for under half of them, and the cause for the rest is not known. Counted in this sample were fewer than 200,000 clones; approximately 70% of them appeared once. 7.1% of the sample rests with the top ten. Sequenced material: PBMCs. Receptor source: a man in his forties in good health and CMV-seropositive.

This clone has just a few counts. The chain employs TRBV18 and TRBJ2-3, with 9 bases that match TRBD2. J lost 1 base, V lost 4 bases, and 6 bases had no gene match. Looked up from germline, CDR1 is KGHSH and CDR2 is LQKENI. This CDR3 is built from 16 residues. The CDR3: CASSLVAGARTDTQYF. DNA of the CDR3: TGTGCCAGCTCACTTGTAGCGGGGGCTCGCACAGATACGCAGTATTTT.

This chain joins TRBV5-4 and TRBJ2-1; 7 bases fit TRBD1. V lost 5 bases and J lost 9; bases outside the gene matches: 8. Germline V gene data show CDR1 as SGHNT and CDR2 as YYREEE (reference sequence). CDR3 length: 13 amino acids. Here the CDR3 DNA reads TGTGCCAGCAGTTCTAACTACAGGGGTGAGCAGTTCTTC. Translating gives CASSSNYRGEQFF.